The present T cell receptor beta chain was sequenced within a study of regulatory T cells in long-lasting Graves disease. As for the study in general: The criterion for persistent Graves' disease was over 5 years of antithyroid drugs with positive TSH receptor antibodies. Whole-study findings and limits: Gene preferences differed: TRBV28, TRBJ1-2, TRBJ2-5 in persistent cases. The TCR repertoire of persistent Graves' patients was less diverse than that of newly diagnosed ones.

Trimming left V 8 bases short and J 6 bases short, with 25 bases between. Germline V gene sequence: CDR1 ENHRY, CDR2 SYGVKD. This CDR3 comprises 17 residues. Concerning this clonotype itself: As yet, its antigen is unknown.

Library construction for TCR beta used iRepertoire HTBI primers and Arm-PCR of CDR3 regions. TCRdb re-analysed the multiplex PCR reads in MiXCR, keeping a single row per CDR3 protein. The profile covers over 350,000 distinct CDR3 sequences, with under 25% appearing a single time and roughly 20% taken by the ten largest. Time point defined: persistent/refractory GD, antithyroid drugs over 5 years with positive TRAb. TCR sequences were obtained from RNA taken from PBMCs. The sequences come from peripheral blood mononuclear cells (PBMCs), collected when the disease was refractory, from a patient treated with antithyroid drugs. The chain combines TRBV10-3 with TRBJ2-2; D perhaps matches TRBD1 (5 bases). This receptor was taken from a female donor with Graves disease. CDR3: CAIAGFPQNTGAGELFF. DNA for the CDR3: TGTGCCATCGCAGGGTTTCCTCAAAATACGGGCGCCGGGGAGCTGTTTTTT.